The 24 T cell receptor beta chains in this list originate from one sample, sequenced in a study of shared clonotypes between healthy human individuals. TCRdb keeps only in-frame clones here, not all; method: immunoSEQ multiplex PCR. The profile shows some 2 million clones, roughly 96% of them singletons. Sequencing was performed on naive CD4+ T cells sorted from blood. The subset is: CD45RA+ positively selected. The source is a man between 18 and 29 years old in good health.

This clone was counted a single time. The chain uses TRBV30 and TRBJ2-2; 8 bases align to TRBD1. Trimming took 5 bases from V and 1 from J; bases not matched to a gene: 6. Germline-derived CDR1 and CDR2 are GTSNPN and SVGIG (reference sequence). CDR3 length: 15 amino acids. CDR3 DNA: TGTGCCTGGCGACGGGGACAGGTGAACACCGGGGAGCTGTTTTTT. It translates to CAWRRGQVNTGELFF.

V gene TRBV5-4 combines with J gene TRBJ2-7, with 14 bases matching TRBD2. Germline V gives CDR1 SGHNT, CDR2 YYREEE (reference sequence). This CDR3 contains 17 residues. J lost 2 bases, V lost 5 bases, and 9 bases had no gene match. The CDR3 region is CASRVGLAGGQTYEQYF. CDR3 DNA sequence: TGTGCCAGCAGGGTTGGACTAGCGGGGGGCCAAACCTACGAGCAGTACTTC.

CDR3 loop: CASSPLVGTSLTDTQYF. CDR3 in DNA: TGTGCCAGCAGCCCTCTGGTGGGGACCTCTCTCACAGATACGCAGTATTTT. The chain has TRBV7-6 and TRBJ2-3; D is tentatively TRBD1 or TRBD2 (5 bases each). Germline values: CDR1 SGHVS, CDR2 FNYEAQ. V lost 5 bases and J lost 2, with 20 bases in between. The CDR3 is 17 amino acids.

This chain joins TRBV7-2 and TRBJ2-1, with D unresolved. CDR1 SGHTA and CDR2 FQGNSA come from the germline V gene. Between the trimmed V and J ends, which lost 5 bases and 11 bases, there was a span of 16 bases. The CDR3 length is 13 residues. This chain's CDR3 is CASSPPVGRQQFF. Here the CDR3 DNA reads TGTGCCAGCAGCCCTCCGGTTGGCCGCCAGCAGTTCTTC.

This rearrangement joins TRBV10-3 to TRBJ2-4; D may be TRBD1 or TRBD2 (5 bases each). Germline CDR1 reads ENHRY; CDR2 reads SYGVKD. The CDR3 runs 15 residues. V was clipped by 2 bases and J by 4 bases, with 12 bases between them. This CDR3 reads CAISEPGSRKNIQYF. The CDR3, as DNA: TGTGCCATCAGTGAGCCAGGGAGTAGGAAAAACATTCAGTACTTC.

As regards this clone: The sample holds other DNA sequences that translate to the same CDR3. The chain uses TRBV18 and TRBJ1-3; D remains unclear. Germline loops: CDR1 KGHSH, CDR2 LQKENI. The CDR3 extends over 14 amino acids. V gave up 4 bases and J gave up 0 bases, with 7 bases separating them. CDR3 sequence: CASSRSNSGNTIYF. CDR3 nucleotides: TGTGCCAGCTCACGCAGCAACTCTGGAAACACCATATATTTT.

This clone was recorded once. The rearrangement joins TRBV20-1 to TRBJ2-5; possible D gene TRBD2, 6 bases. In germline, CDR1 is DFQATT, CDR2 SNEGSKA (reference sequence). The CDR3 is made up of 10 amino acids. V dropped 5 bases and J dropped 14 bases, with 15 bases sitting between them. The CDR3: CSAVWETRYF. The CDR3 nucleotides are TGCAGTGCTGTGTGGGAGACTAGATACTTC.

The chain has TRBV2 and TRBJ2-5, with TRBD2 identical over 8 bases. Germline CDR1 is SNHLY and CDR2 is FYNNEI. This CDR3 comprises 15 residues. V lost 6 bases and J lost 2; bases outside the gene matches: 8. The CDR3 sequence is CASRFGSGKQETQYF. For the CDR3, the DNA is TGTGCCAGCAGGTTTGGTAGCGGGAAACAAGAGACCCAGTACTTC.

This clone was observed a few times. Other DNA sequences in the same sample also yield this CDR3. The V and J genes are TRBV5-4 and TRBJ2-2; no clear D gene. Trimming left V 4 bases short and J 1 base short, with 2 bases between. Germline V gives CDR1 SGHNT, CDR2 YYREEE (reference sequence). This CDR3 is 12 amino acids long. The CDR3 DNA sequence: TGTGCCAGCAGCCGGAACACCGGGGAGCTGTTTTTT. Protein sequence: CASSRNTGELFF.

This rearrangement joins TRBV5-1 to TRBJ2-6, with 9 bases aligning to TRBD2. CDR3 length: 20 amino acids. The V and J ends lost 3 bases and 0 bases, in that order; junction bases with no gene match: 13. Germline V gives CDR1 SGHRS, CDR2 YFSETQ. CDR3 amino acids: CASSSRGSGREGSGANVLTF. The CDR3 DNA is TGCGCCAGCAGCTCTCGGGGTAGCGGGAGAGAGGGCTCTGGGGCCAACGTCCTGACTTTC. The whole variable domain, remainder taken from reference TRBV5-1 and TRBJ2-6, is KAGVTQTPRYLIKTRGQQVTLSCSPISGHRSVSWYQQTPGQGLQFLFEYFSETQRNKGNFPGRFSGRQFSNSRSEMNVSTLELGDSALYLCASSSRGSGREGSGANVLTFGAGSRLTVL.

This chain connects TRBV28 to TRBJ1-5; tentative D call: TRBD1 (5 bases). The V end was cut by 5 bases, the J end by 5 bases, with 7 bases between. Germline V lookup: CDR1 MDHEN, CDR2 SYDVKM. The CDR3 extends over 12 amino acids. The CDR3 loop is CASSARDQPQHF. In nucleotides, the CDR3 is TGTGCCAGCAGTGCCAGGGATCAGCCCCAGCATTTT.

The chain combines TRBV5-1 with TRBJ2-3, with 15 bases fitting TRBD2. The length of the CDR3 is 17 residues. The germline gives CDR1 SGHRS, CDR2 YFSETQ. V lost 2 bases to trimming and J lost 3 bases; unmatched junction nucleotides: 4. This chain's CDR3 is CASSLAGLAGGTDTQYF. As DNA, the CDR3 is TGCGCCAGCAGCTTAGCCGGACTAGCGGGAGGGACAGATACGCAGTATTTT.

The sample holds one count of this clone. V usage is TRBV7-9 and J usage is TRBJ1-2; 7 bases line up with TRBD1. Germline V gene data show CDR1 as SEHNR and CDR2 as FQNEAQ (reference sequence). J lost 4 bases, V lost 5 bases, and 10 bases had no gene match. The CDR3 runs to 15 residues. CDR3 residues: CASSVGQAVVYGYTF. CDR3 coding DNA: TGTGCCAGCAGCGTAGGACAGGCGGTGGTCTATGGCTACACCTTC. Combining the CDR3 with reference TRBV7-9 and TRBJ1-2 gives the whole variable domain DTGVSQNPRHKITKRGQNVTFRCDPISEHNRLYWYRQTLGQGPEFLTYFQNEAQLEKSRLLSDRFSAERPKGSFSTLEIQRTEQGDSAMYLCASSVGQAVVYGYTFGSGTRLTVV.

For this clone: One end of the junction fails to match germline, which may point to a read error. This chain connects TRBV6-1 to TRBJ2-3; D not resolved. The CDR3 has 12 residues. The germline V gene encodes CDR1 MNHNS and CDR2 SASEGT. DNA of the CDR3: TGTGCCAGCAGTAAAGCTAGGGATACGCAGTATTTT. Protein sequence: CASSKARDTQYF.

This chain joins TRBV6-1 and TRBJ1-4; no firm D call. The V gene's germline CDR1 is MNHNS and CDR2 SASEGT. The CDR3 is made up of 15 amino acids. V was cut by 7 bases and J by 6 bases, with 18 bases left in between. Here the CDR3 reads CASTVSIGDHEKLFF. The CDR3 nucleotides are TGTGCCAGCACCGTCTCCATCGGGGATCATGAAAAACTGTTTTTT.

This chain connects TRBV6-5 to TRBJ1-1, with D unresolved. The V end was cut by 6 bases, the J end by 3 bases, with 11 bases between. This CDR3 comprises 13 residues. Germline-derived CDR1 and CDR2 are MNHEY and SVGAGI. In DNA, the CDR3 is TGTGCCAGCAGCGATGGACGTTACACTGAAGCTTTCTTT. Protein sequence: CASSDGRYTEAFF.

The genes are TRBV5-7 and TRBJ2-7, with a weak D call TRBD1 (6 bases). TRBV5-7 is an open reading frame whose function is uncertain. V was pared by 3 bases and J by 3 bases, with 13 bases between. The CDR3 is made up of 14 amino acids. Written as DNA, the CDR3 is TGTGCCAGCAGCTCGGGACACCTAGACTACGAGCAGTACTTC. It codes for CASSSGHLDYEQYF.

This chain links TRBV30 with TRBJ2-7, with no clear D. This CDR3 contains 13 residues. V was pared by 4 bases and J by 4 bases, with 14 bases between. Germline V CDR1 and CDR2: GTSNPN, SVGIG (reference sequence). As DNA, the CDR3 is TGTGCCTGGACTGGTGGCTCGAATTACGAGCAGTACTTC. Its protein is CAWTGGSNYEQYF.

This chain joins TRBV7-2 and TRBJ2-3; 8 bases fit TRBD2. Germline V gene sequence: CDR1 SGHTA, CDR2 FQGNSA. The CDR3 contains 15 residues. The V segment lost 2 bases and the J segment 6 bases; nucleotides outside the gene matches: 7. The CDR3 spells CASSLIGRAGDTQYF. CDR3 bases: TGTGCCAGCAGCTTAATCGGGAGGGCCGGGGATACGCAGTATTTT.

The chain uses TRBV11-2 and TRBJ2-5; TRBD1 aligns across 8 bases. CDR3 length: 14 residues. The J segment lost 5 bases and the V segment lost 5 bases, leaving 7 bases of the junction unmatched. Germline V gene data show CDR1 as SGHAT and CDR2 as FQNNGV. CDR3 DNA: TGTGCCAGCAGCCCTTGGACAGGGATGGAGACCCAGTACTTC. It specifies CASSPWTGMETQYF.

Remarks on this clone: Distinct nucleotide sequences in the sample also encode this CDR3. The gene calls are TRBV11-2 and TRBJ2-7; 10 nucleotides align to TRBD2. This CDR3 contains 15 residues. CDR1 is SGHAT and CDR2 is FQNNGV in the germline V gene. With V trimmed by 0 bases and J by 3 bases, 2 bases remained unmatched. CDR3 bases: TGTGCCAGCAGCTTAGATAGGACTAGCGGCTACGAGCAGTACTTC. It yields the protein CASSLDRTSGYEQYF.

This chain connects TRBV18 to TRBJ1-4, with unresolved D. CDR1 KGHSH and CDR2 LQKENI come from the germline V gene. This CDR3 has 14 amino acids. V lost 5 bases to trimming and J lost 0 bases, with 7 bases between them. Here the CDR3 DNA reads TGTGCCAGCTCAGATGGGACAACTAATGAAAAACTGTTTTTT. Its protein product is CASSDGTTNEKLFF.

The table lists this clone with a count of one. This chain uses TRBV5-1 with TRBJ2-2; either TRBD1 or TRBD2 may fit D (5 bases each). Germline CDR1 SGHRS, CDR2 YFSETQ. The CDR3 length is 13 residues. Trimming removed 6 bases from V and 4 bases from J, with 10 bases in between. In nucleotides, the CDR3 is TGCGCCAGCAACCGGGACGGCACCGGGGAGCTGTTTTTT. Translating it yields CASNRDGTGELFF.

The chain uses TRBV5-1 and TRBJ2-7; 7 bases map to TRBD2. The CDR3 contains 19 residues. V trimming: 4 bases; J trimming: 2 bases; junction bases outside the gene matches: 21. Germline CDR1 SGHRS, CDR2 YFSETQ. CDR3 residues: CASSPGGRMGLYKTYEQYF. In DNA form, the CDR3 reads TGCGCCAGCAGCCCGGGTGGCAGGATGGGACTATATAAAACCTACGAGCAGTACTTC.